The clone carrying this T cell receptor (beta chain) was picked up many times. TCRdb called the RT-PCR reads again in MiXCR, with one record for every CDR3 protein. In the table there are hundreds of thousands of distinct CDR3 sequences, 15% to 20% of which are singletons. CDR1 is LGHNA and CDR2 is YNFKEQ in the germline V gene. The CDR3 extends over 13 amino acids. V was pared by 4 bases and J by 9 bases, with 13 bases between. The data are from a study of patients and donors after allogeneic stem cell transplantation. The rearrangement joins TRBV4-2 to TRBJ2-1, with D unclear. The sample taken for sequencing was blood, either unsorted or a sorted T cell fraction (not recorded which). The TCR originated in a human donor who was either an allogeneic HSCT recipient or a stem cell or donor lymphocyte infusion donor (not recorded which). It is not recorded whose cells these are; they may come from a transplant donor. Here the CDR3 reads CASSPDPRGEQFF. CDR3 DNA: TGTGCCAGCAGCCCGGACCCGCGTGGTGAGCAGTTCTTC.